This T cell receptor beta chain was sequenced in a study of shared clonotypes between healthy human individuals. Genomic DNA (from each subset) was split evenly across several immunoSEQ plates. Generated by immunoSEQ multiplex PCR, the TCRdb table keeps only in-frame clones and is missing some. The sample includes about 2.3 million clones, around 92% of them seen just once. The ends were cut back, 4 bases at V and 2 bases at J, with 23 bases in the middle. Germline-derived CDR1 and CDR2 are MDHEN and SYDVKM. This CDR3 is built from 18 residues. Sequencing was carried out using naive CD4+ T cells from PBMCs. The subset denotes: CD45RA+ positively selected. The rearrangement links TRBV28 to TRBJ1-2; a weak D match, TRBD1 (6 bases). The TCR originated in a man in his late teens or twenties in good health. Some clones in this sample may be carry-over from other donors' samples. The CDR3 reads CASSSTETTGSVNYGYTF. CDR3 DNA: TGTGCCAGCAGTTCAACCGAAACCACAGGGTCGGTAAACTATGGCTACACCTTC.